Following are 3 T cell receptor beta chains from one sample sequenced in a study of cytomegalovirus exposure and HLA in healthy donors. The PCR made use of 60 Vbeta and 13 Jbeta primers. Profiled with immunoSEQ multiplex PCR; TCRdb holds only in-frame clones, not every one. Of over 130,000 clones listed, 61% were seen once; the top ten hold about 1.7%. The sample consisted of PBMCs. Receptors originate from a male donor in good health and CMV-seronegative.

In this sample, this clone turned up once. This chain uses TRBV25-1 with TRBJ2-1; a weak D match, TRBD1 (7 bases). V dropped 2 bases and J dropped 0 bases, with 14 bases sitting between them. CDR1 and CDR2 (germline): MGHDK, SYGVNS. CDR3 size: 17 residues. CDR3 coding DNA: TGTGCCAGCAGTGAAGGAGGGGGCGTTAGCTCCTACAATGAGCAGTTCTTC. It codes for CASSEGGGVSSYNEQFF.

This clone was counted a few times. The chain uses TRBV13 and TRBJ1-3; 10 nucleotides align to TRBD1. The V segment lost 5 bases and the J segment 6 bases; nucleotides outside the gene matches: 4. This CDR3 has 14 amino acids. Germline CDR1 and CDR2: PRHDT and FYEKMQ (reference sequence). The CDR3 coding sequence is TGTGCCAGCAGCACCGGGACAGGGGTAAACACCATATATTTT. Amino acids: CASSTGTGVNTIYF.

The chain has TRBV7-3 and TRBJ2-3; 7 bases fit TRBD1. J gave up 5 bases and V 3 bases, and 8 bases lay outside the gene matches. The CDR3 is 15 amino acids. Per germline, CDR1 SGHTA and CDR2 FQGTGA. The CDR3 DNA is TGTGCCAGCAGCTTGGGCCGGGACAGTGTAGATACGCAGTATTTT. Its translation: CASSLGRDSVDTQYF.